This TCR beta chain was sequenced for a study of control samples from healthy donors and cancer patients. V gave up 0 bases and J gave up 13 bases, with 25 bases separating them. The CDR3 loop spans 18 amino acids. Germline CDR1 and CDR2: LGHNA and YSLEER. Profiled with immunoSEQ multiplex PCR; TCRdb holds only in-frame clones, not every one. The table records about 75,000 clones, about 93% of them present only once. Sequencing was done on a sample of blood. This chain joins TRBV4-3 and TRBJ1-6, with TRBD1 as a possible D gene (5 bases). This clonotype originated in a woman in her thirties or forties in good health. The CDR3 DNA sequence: TGCGCCAGCAGCCAAGATTTGAGGGGATTATCGTCTGCTAACCCCCTCCACTTT. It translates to CASSQDLRGLSSANPLHF.